This TCR beta chain is from a study of blood T cell repertoires in COVID-19. Overall study context: The study drew acute and convalescent COVID-19 samples from the United States, Italy and Spain.

Repertoires were generated with immunoSEQ multiplex PCR, while TCRdb's copy carries only in-frame clones and drops some. The repertoire holds 150,000 to 200,000 clones, with about 86% as singletons. The CDR3 is made up of 12 amino acids. The V gene's germline CDR1 is LNHDA and CDR2 SQIVND (reference sequence). Trimming pared 4 bases from V and 8 bases from J, leaving 8 bases between. The rearrangement links TRBV19 to TRBJ1-4; D is unresolved. The receptor's source is a man aged 50 to 59 with active or convalescent COVID-19. Sequenced material: peripheral blood. CDR3 DNA sequence: TGTGCCAGTAGTAATCGGGTAGAAAAACTGTTTTTT. It is translated as CASSNRVEKLFF. Drawing the rest from reference TRBV19 and TRBJ1-4, the complete variable domain is DGGITQSPKYLFRKEGQNVTLSCEQNLNHDAMYWYRQDPGQGLRLIYYSQIVNDFQKGDIAEGYSVSREKKESFPLTVTSAQKNPTAFYLCASSNRVEKLFFGSGTQLSVL.